This TCR beta chain was captured in a study of T cells expressing NK-cell markers. About the study: Just one sequenced donor of eight was HCMV-seronegative, while seven were seropositive.

TCRdb re-called the 5' RACE reads and shows each CDR3 protein once, DNA omitted. The repertoire table contains about 390,000 distinct CDR3 sequences. Findings of the study overall: In a group of several donors, dominant NKG2C+ clonotypes represented 1.0-7.0% of CD8+ T cells.

The germline V gene has CDR1 SGHTA and CDR2 FQGTGA. The CDR3 runs to 15 residues. Details on this clonotype: Its antigen is unidentified.

This clonotype was sampled from a woman aged 50 to 60 in good health. Input material: blood T cells: a sorted CD56 or NKG2C T cell subset, CD4+ or CD8+ T cells, or bulk PBMC T cells (not recorded which). The chain carries TRBV7-3 and TRBJ2-3; TCRdb's assignment of TRBD1 cannot be checked, as there is no DNA. The CDR3 loop is CASSPGTGITDTQYF.